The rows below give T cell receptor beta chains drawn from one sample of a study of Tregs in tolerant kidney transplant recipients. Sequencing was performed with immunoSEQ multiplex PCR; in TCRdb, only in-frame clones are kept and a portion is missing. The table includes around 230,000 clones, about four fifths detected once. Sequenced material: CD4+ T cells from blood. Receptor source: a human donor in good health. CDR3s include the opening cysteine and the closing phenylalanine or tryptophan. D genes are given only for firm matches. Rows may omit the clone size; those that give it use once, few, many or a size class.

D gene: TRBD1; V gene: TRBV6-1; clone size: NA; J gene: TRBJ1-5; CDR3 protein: CASRTGNQPQHF; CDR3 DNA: TGTGCCAGCCGGACAGGGAATCAGCCCCAGCATTTT
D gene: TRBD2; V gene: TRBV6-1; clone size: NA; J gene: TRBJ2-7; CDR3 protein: CASLGWLAGIYEQYF; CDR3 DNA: TGTGCCAGCCTTGGTTGGCTAGCGGGGATCTACGAGCAGTACTTC
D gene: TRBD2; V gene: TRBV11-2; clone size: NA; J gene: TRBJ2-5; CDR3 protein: CASSLDWWLAGGEETQYF; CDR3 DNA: TGTGCCAGCAGCTTAGATTGGTGGCTAGCGGGAGGTGAGGAGACCCAGTACTTC
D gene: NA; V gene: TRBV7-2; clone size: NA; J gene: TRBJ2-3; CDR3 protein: CASSLFVAGTDTQYF; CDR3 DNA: TGTGCCAGCAGCTTATTTGTGGCGGGGACAGATACGCAGTATTTT
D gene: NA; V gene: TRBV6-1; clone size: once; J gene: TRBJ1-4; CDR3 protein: CTSSESPAYNEKLFF; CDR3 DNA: TGTACCAGCAGTGAGTCGCCAGCCTATAATGAAAAACTGTTTTTT
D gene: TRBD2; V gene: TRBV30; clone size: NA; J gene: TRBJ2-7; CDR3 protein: CAWSKSGTSYEQYF; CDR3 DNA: TGTGCCTGGAGTAAGAGCGGGACCTCCTACGAGCAGTACTTC
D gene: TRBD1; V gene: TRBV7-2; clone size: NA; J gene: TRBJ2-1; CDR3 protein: CASSFGTASYNEQFF; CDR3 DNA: TGTGCCAGCAGCTTCGGGACAGCCTCCTACAATGAGCAGTTCTTC
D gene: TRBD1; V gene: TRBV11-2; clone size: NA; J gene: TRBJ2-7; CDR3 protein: CASSSTGGSYEQYF; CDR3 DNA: TGTGCCAGCTCGTCGACAGGGGGCAGCTACGAGCAGTACTTC
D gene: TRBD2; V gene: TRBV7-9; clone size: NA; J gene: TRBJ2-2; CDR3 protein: CAGSPGGANTGELFF; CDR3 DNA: TGTGCCGGATCTCCGGGGGGGGCGAACACCGGGGAGCTGTTTTTT
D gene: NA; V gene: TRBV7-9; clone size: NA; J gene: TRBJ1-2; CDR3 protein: CASSPTGDGYTF; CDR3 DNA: TGTGCCAGCAGCCCGACAGGAGACGGCTACACCTTC
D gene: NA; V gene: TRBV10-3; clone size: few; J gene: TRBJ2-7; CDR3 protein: CAIRLGQGVPYEQYF; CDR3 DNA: TGTGCCATCAGGTTGGGGCAGGGAGTACCCTACGAGCAGTACTTC
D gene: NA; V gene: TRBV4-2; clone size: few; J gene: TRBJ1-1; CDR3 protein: CASSQDSQNRVAEAFF; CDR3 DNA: TGTGCCAGCAGCCAAGATTCACAGAACAGGGTTGCTGAAGCTTTCTTT
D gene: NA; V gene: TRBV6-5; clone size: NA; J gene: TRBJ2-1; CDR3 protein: CASSTTPHYNEQFF; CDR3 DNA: TGTGCCAGCAGTACTACTCCCCACTACAATGAGCAGTTCTTC
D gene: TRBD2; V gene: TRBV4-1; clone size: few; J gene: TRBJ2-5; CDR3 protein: CASSQRGLEGLETQYF; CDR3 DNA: TGCGCCAGCAGCCAACGGGGACTAGAGGGGTTAGAGACCCAGTACTTC
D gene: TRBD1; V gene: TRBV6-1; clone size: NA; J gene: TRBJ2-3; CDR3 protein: CASSEGLGQYTDTQYF; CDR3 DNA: TGTGCCAGCAGTGAAGGACTGGGACAGTACACAGATACGCAGTATTTT
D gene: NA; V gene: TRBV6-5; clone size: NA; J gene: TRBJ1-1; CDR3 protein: CASSYFGGTTEAFF; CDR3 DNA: TGTGCCAGCAGTTACTTTGGCGGGACCACTGAAGCTTTCTTT
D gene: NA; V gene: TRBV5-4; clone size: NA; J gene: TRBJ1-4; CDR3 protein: CASSRTGTSNEKLFF; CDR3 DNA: TGTGCCAGCAGTAGGACCGGGACATCTAATGAAAAACTGTTTTTT
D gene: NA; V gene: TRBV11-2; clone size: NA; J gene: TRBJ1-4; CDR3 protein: CASSPQVGGSEKLFF; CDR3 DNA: TGTGCCAGCAGCCCTCAGGTGGGGGGGAGTGAAAAACTGTTTTTT
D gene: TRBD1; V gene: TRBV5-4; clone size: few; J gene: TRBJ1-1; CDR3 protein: CASSLGGQINTEAFF; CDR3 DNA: TGTGCCAGCAGCTTGGGGGGACAGATAAACACTGAAGCTTTCTTT
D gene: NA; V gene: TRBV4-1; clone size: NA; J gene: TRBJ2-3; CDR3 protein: CASSQRQTGPSTDTQYF; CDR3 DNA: TGCGCCAGCAGCCAAAGGCAGACTGGTCCTAGCACAGATACGCAGTATTTT
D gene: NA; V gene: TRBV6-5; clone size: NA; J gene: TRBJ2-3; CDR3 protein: CASSYSGPNTDTQYF; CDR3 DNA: TGTGCCAGCAGTTACAGTGGCCCTAACACAGATACGCAGTATTTT
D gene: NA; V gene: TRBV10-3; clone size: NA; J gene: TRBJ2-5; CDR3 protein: CAISEGGETQYF; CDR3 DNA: TGTGCCATCAGTGAGGGGGGGGAGACCCAGTACTTC
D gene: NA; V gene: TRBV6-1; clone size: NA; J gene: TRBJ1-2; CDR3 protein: CASSSTGNGYTF; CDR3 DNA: TGTGCCAGCAGTTCTACAGGGAATGGCTACACCTTC
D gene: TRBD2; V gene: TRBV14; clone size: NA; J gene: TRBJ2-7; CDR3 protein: CASSQRLAVYEQYF; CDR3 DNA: TGTGCCAGCAGCCAGAGGCTAGCGGTCTACGAGCAGTACTTC
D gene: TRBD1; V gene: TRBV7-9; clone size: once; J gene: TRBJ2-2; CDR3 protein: CASRQQGFSGELFF; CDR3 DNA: TGTGCCAGCAGGCAACAGGGGTTTTCCGGGGAGCTGTTTTTT
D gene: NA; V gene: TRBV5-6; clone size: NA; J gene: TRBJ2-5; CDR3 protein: CASSLSSSDPGRETQYF; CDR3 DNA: TGTGCCAGCAGCTTGTCCTCGTCTGACCCTGGTCGAGAGACCCAGTACTTC
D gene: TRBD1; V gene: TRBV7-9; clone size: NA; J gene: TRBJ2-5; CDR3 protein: CASSFPDREETQYF; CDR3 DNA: TGTGCCAGCAGCTTCCCGGACAGGGAAGAGACCCAGTACTTC
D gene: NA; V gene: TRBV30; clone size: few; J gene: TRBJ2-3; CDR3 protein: CAVAPSTDTQYF; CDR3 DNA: TGTGCCGTAGCCCCTAGCACAGATACGCAGTATTTT
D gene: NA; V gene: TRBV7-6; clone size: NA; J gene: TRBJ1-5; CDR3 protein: CASSPFEGQPQHF; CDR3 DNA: TGTGCCAGCAGCCCCTTCGAAGGTCAGCCCCAGCATTTT
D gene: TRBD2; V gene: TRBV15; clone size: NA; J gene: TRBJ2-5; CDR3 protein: CATSKRAGGQETQYF; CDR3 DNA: TGTGCCACCAGCAAACGAGCGGGGGGCCAAGAGACCCAGTACTTC
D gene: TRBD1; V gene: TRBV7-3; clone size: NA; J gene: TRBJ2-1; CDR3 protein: CASSLDRDPYNEQFF; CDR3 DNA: TGTGCCAGCAGCTTGGACAGGGACCCTTACAATGAGCAGTTCTTC
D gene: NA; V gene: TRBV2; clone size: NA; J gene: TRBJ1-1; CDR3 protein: CASSGGVHRNTEAFF; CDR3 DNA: TGTGCCAGCAGTGGGGGGGTGCACAGAAACACTGAAGCTTTCTTT
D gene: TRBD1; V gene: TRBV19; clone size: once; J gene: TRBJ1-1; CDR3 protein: CASRDRGRDMNTEAFF; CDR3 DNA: TGTGCCAGTAGGGACAGGGGGAGAGATATGAACACTGAAGCTTTCTTT